Presented here are 32 T cell receptor beta chains from one specimen sequenced in a study of monozygotic twins with inflammatory bowel disease. After re-calling the 5' RACE reads, TCRdb lists one entry per CDR3 protein, DNA absent. The sample totals hundreds of thousands of distinct CDR3 sequences. The sequencing input was blood. These TCRs come from a human donor with ulcerative colitis or Crohn's disease, or a healthy co-twin of an affected twin (not recorded which).

The chain couples TRBV20-1 to TRBJ2-7; TCRdb gives TRBD1 as the D gene, but with no DNA this cannot be confirmed. The CDR3 loop spans 17 amino acids. In germline, CDR1 is DFQATT, CDR2 SNEGSKA (reference sequence). CDR3 loop: CSARDRPGSWQSYEQYF.

V is TRBV27 and J is TRBJ2-3; absent DNA, TCRdb's TRBD2 call cannot be checked. The CDR3 runs 15 residues. From germline, CDR1 is MNHEY and CDR2 SMNVEV (reference sequence). CDR3 in amino acids: CASRNKRGSTDTQYF.

The chain couples TRBV12-3 or TRBV12-4 to TRBJ1-4; TCRdb names TRBD1, which stays unverified in the absence of DNA. The CDR3 is made up of 15 amino acids. The CDR3 here is CASRIDRGAYEKLFF.

This chain connects TRBV7-2 to TRBJ1-6; the D call of TRBD1 rests on TCRdb alone, since no DNA is present to check it. Germline assignment: CDR1 SGHTA and CDR2 FQGNSA. The CDR3 contains 16 residues. CDR3 amino acids: CASSIGPTGLSSPLHF.

The CDR3 is CASSTSFYEQYF. The V call is TRBV7-2, the J call TRBJ2-7. The CDR3 extends over 12 amino acids. CDR1 and CDR2 from the germline V gene are SGHTA and FQGNSA. The complete variable domain, with remaining parts taken from reference TRBV7-2 and TRBJ2-7, reads GAGVSQSPSNKVTEKGKDVELRCDPISGHTALYWYRQSLGQGLEFLIYFQGNSAPDKSGLPSDRFSAERTGGSVSTLTIQRTQQEDSAVYLCASSTSFYEQYFGPGTRLTVT.

This chain uses TRBV18 with TRBJ1-2. The length of the CDR3 is 13 residues. Germline assignment: CDR1 KGHSH and CDR2 LQKENI. The CDR3 is CASSPASEGGYTF.

The chain carries TRBV20-1 and TRBJ1-5; the D call of TRBD1 rests on TCRdb alone, since no DNA is present to check it. CDR3 size: 14 residues. Germline V gives CDR1 DFQATT, CDR2 SNEGSKA (reference sequence). CDR3: CSANRGIRNQPQHF.

The chain recombines TRBV18 with TRBJ2-2. Germline loops: CDR1 KGHSH, CDR2 LQKENI. The CDR3 runs to 12 residues. The CDR3 loop reads CASSEADGELFF.

The V call is TRBV19, the J call TRBJ2-3; TCRdb calls TRBD1, which cannot be checked without DNA. Germline V gene data show CDR1 as LNHDA and CDR2 as SQIVND (reference sequence). The length of the CDR3 is 15 residues. The CDR3 is CASSPLPDPGGTQYF.

The rearrangement joins TRBV10-3 to TRBJ2-5; TCRdb's D call of TRBD2 is untestable without DNA. Per the germline V gene, CDR1 is ENHRY and CDR2 is SYGVKD. This CDR3 region has 16 residues. CDR3 loop: CAISLGLAGGHGTQYF.

The chain has TRBV2 and TRBJ2-3; the D call of TRBD2 rests on TCRdb alone, since no DNA is present to check it. Germline CDR1 reads SNHLY; CDR2 reads FYNNEI. The CDR3 has 14 amino acids. The CDR3 protein is CASHQRETEDTQYF.

V gene TRBV7-2 combines with J gene TRBJ2-5. This CDR3 has 14 amino acids. In germline, CDR1 is SGHTA, CDR2 FQGNSA. CDR3 residues: CASSLVPLQETQYF.

The chain links TRBV5-6 to TRBJ2-1; TCRdb's D gene call, TRBD2, goes unchecked for lack of DNA. The germline V gene has CDR1 SGHDT and CDR2 YYEEEE. CDR3 length: 15 residues. The CDR3 loop is CASNVAGGSYNEQFF.

The chain joins TRBV6-2 or TRBV6-3 to TRBJ2-5. The germline gives CDR1 MNHEY, CDR2 SVGEGT. This CDR3 is built from 12 residues. CDR3: CASSYGPETQYF.

The chain uses TRBV4-3 and TRBJ2-7; as DNA is missing, the TRBD2 call by TCRdb cannot be tested. Germline lookup yields CDR1 LGHNA and CDR2 YSLEER. The length of the CDR3 is 15 residues. The CDR3 sequence is CASSQSRENPYEQYF.

The chain carries TRBV6-2 or TRBV6-3 and TRBJ2-7; TCRdb's D gene call, TRBD1, goes unchecked for lack of DNA. Germline V lookup: CDR1 MNHEY, CDR2 SVGEGT. The CDR3 has 14 residues. CDR3 protein: CASSSDRGNYEQYF.

V usage is TRBV29-1 and J usage is TRBJ2-1. The length of the CDR3 is 11 residues. Germline-derived CDR1 and CDR2 are SQVTM and ANQGSEA. CDR3 sequence: CSVARADEQFF.

The rearrangement uses TRBV12-3 or TRBV12-4 and TRBJ2-7; TCRdb lists TRBD1, though no DNA is available to test this call. This CDR3 has 13 amino acids. This CDR3 reads CASSQGQPYEQYF.

This chain connects TRBV28 to TRBJ2-7; without DNA, the TCRdb call of TRBD1 cannot be checked. The CDR3 totals 14 residues. Looked up from germline, CDR1 is MDHEN and CDR2 is SYDVKM. CDR3: CASSPGGRAYEQYF.

The chain links TRBV20-1 to TRBJ2-1; there is no DNA to check the TCRdb D call of TRBD2. Germline lookup yields CDR1 DFQATT and CDR2 SNEGSKA (reference sequence). This CDR3 is built from 16 residues. CDR3: CSARGSGRRAYNEQFF.

CDR3 in amino acids: CATSRYPPDRAQYNSPLHF. This chain links TRBV15 with TRBJ1-6; with no DNA, the TCRdb D assignment of TRBD1 cannot be verified. CDR1 and CDR2 (germline): LNHNV, YYDKDF (reference sequence). The CDR3 loop spans 19 amino acids.

This CDR3 is CASSLWTSGYEQYF. This rearrangement joins TRBV3-1 to TRBJ2-7; TCRdb's assignment of TRBD2 cannot be checked, as there is no DNA. CDR1 and CDR2 from the germline V gene are LGHDT and YNNKEL (reference sequence). This CDR3 comprises 14 residues.

This chain uses TRBV6-5 with TRBJ2-7; TCRdb calls TRBD2, which cannot be checked without DNA. From germline, CDR1 is MNHEY and CDR2 SVGAGI. The CDR3 is made up of 13 amino acids. CDR3 in amino acids: CASSPGLVGEQYF.

The gene calls are TRBV6-1 and TRBJ2-1; checking the TCRdb D call of TRBD1 is not possible without DNA. The germline gives CDR1 MNHNS, CDR2 SASEGT. This CDR3 is built from 16 residues. CDR3 sequence: CASSARAGARYNEQFF.

CDR3 in amino acids: CSARDQSEKNYNEQFF. V usage is TRBV20-1 and J usage is TRBJ2-1. In germline, CDR1 is DFQATT, CDR2 SNEGSKA (reference sequence). The CDR3 consists of 16 residues.

The rearrangement uses TRBV15 and TRBJ1-5; TCRdb indicates TRBD1, and absent DNA this call remains unverified. Looked up from germline, CDR1 is LNHNV and CDR2 is YYDKDF (reference sequence). CDR3 length equals 13 residues. CDR3 sequence: CATSGVRVQPQHF.

V usage is TRBV5-4 and J usage is TRBJ1-1; lacking DNA, the TRBD1 call made by TCRdb goes unchecked. The germline gives CDR1 SGHNT, CDR2 YYREEE (reference sequence). This CDR3 region has 11 residues. CDR3: CASSRGGEAFF.

The gene calls are TRBV6-2 or TRBV6-3 and TRBJ2-1; TCRdb indicates TRBD1, and absent DNA this call remains unverified. The germline CDR1 and CDR2 sequences are MNHEY and SVGEGT. The CDR3 extends over 17 amino acids. The CDR3 protein is CASIQPRGGSSYNEQFF.

The chain uses TRBV12-3 or TRBV12-4 and TRBJ1-5; there is no DNA to check the TCRdb D call of TRBD1. CDR3 size: 14 residues. The CDR3: CVSSFMAQGQPQHF.

The chain employs TRBV7-2 and TRBJ2-1; TCRdb's assignment of TRBD2 cannot be checked, as there is no DNA. The germline V gene encodes CDR1 SGHTA and CDR2 FQGNSA. This CDR3 has 15 amino acids. The chain's CDR3 is CASSLVASGINEQFF.

The chain combines TRBV7-2 with TRBJ2-4; TCRdb outputs TRBD1, but without DNA this stays unchecked. Germline values: CDR1 SGHTA, CDR2 FQGNSA. The CDR3 sequence is 12 residues long. The CDR3 loop reads CASSFGQGMQYF.

This chain connects TRBV7-9 to TRBJ2-4; lacking DNA, the TRBD1 call made by TCRdb goes unchecked. Germline V lookup: CDR1 SEHNR, CDR2 FQNEAQ (reference sequence). CDR3 length: 15 amino acids. The CDR3 region is CASSLSTGQKNIQYF. Supplemented by reference TRBV7-9 and TRBJ2-4, the full variable domain reads DTGVSQNPRHKITKRGQNVTFRCDPISEHNRLYWYRQTLGQGPEFLTYFQNEAQLEKSRLLSDRFSAERPKGSFSTLEIQRTEQGDSAMYLCASSLSTGQKNIQYFGAGTRLSVL.